The rows below give T cell receptor beta chains drawn from one sample of a study of blood T cell repertoires in COVID-19. TCRdb's table, derived via immunoSEQ multiplex PCR, lists solely in-frame clones and lacks some. Altogether 130,000 or so clones are present, 65% to 85% being singletons, with the ten largest covering about a sixth. The sequenced material came from peripheral blood. These receptors all come from a woman aged 80 or over with acute or convalescent COVID-19. Each CDR3 is given without its conserved first and last residue. Not every row has a clone size; where given, it reads once, few, many or a size class.

clone_size | v_call | cdr3_aa
few | TRBV7-2 | ASSLDGKSSYEQY
NA | TRBV28 | ASTGREQPQH
once | TRBV3-1/TRBV3-2 | ASSQGVFRTGELF
NA | TRBV5-1 | ASTNPTDTEAF
NA | TRBV3-1/TRBV3-2 | ASSQAVSRVAKNIQY
NA | TRBV19 | ASSMMQVGEKLF
NA | TRBV25-1 | ASSPDRDSDYNEQF
NA | TRBV30 | AWSESGQGNQPQH
few | TRBV5-5 | ASSLSGRDQPQH
NA | TRBV30 | AWTRTSGRYNEQF
once | TRBV11-2 | ASSLAIRGNEKLF
NA | TRBV19 | ASSRSLQGTANEKLF
once | TRBV30 | AWEARRQPFSGNTIY
NA | TRBV19 | ASSMPSLGNEQF
NA | TRBV6-5 | ASSRGGSTDTQY
once | TRBV6-6 | ASRAGGSNTEAF
NA | TRBV19 | ASSTGLRLAKNIQY
NA | TRBV7-2 | ASSPRQTSSYNEQF
NA | TRBV12-5 | ASGLGQGGIYGYT
NA | TRBV18 | ASSPATQETQY
NA | TRBV5-4 | ASSPGLAGGAAGTQY
once | TRBV19 | ASSLGVTLYGYT
NA | TRBV28 | ASSQPGQGTYNEQF
NA | TRBV2 | ASSAGGSPYNSPLH
NA | TRBV19 | ASRRQGENQPQH
NA | TRBV6-2/TRBV6-3 | ASSLGSTYEQY
NA | TRBV5-6 | ASSLRRGSYGYT
NA | TRBV29-1 | SVRLAGGETQY
NA | TRBV5-5 | ASSFYGGNTEAF
NA | TRBV4-1 | ASSQDGGRLGSPLH
NA | TRBV7-8 | ASSPPPDTQY
NA | TRBV23-1 | ASSLDFGSAFYSNQPQH
NA | TRBV7-2 | ASSLVPHGTGEHYGYT
NA | TRBV18 | ASSPVSGGGSRVYNEQF
NA | TRBV29-1 | SAERDTREQY
NA | TRBV6-1 | ASSGGVVVGKNIQY
NA | TRBV7-2 | ASSPNGVVYEKLF
NA | TRBV6-2/TRBV6-3 | ASSYPRASGGPRSTYEQY
NA | TRBV30 | AWSVTSGTEQY
NA | TRBV5-1 | ASSFGAEQY
NA | TRBV5-1 | ASSLAGGGHEQY
once | TRBV10-3 | AINGQGNNSPLH
NA | TRBV19 | ASSMIRDRGRQPQH
NA | TRBV5-1 | ASSLGVGGTEAF
NA | TRBV7-6 | ASSLVASGGASGTQY
few | TRBV5-8 | ASSTGTDYSNQPQH
NA | TRBV6-5 | ASRAGQGPHYGYT
few | TRBV7-9 | ASSLTGSNTGELF
NA | TRBV11-2 | ASSLSGGRIYGYT